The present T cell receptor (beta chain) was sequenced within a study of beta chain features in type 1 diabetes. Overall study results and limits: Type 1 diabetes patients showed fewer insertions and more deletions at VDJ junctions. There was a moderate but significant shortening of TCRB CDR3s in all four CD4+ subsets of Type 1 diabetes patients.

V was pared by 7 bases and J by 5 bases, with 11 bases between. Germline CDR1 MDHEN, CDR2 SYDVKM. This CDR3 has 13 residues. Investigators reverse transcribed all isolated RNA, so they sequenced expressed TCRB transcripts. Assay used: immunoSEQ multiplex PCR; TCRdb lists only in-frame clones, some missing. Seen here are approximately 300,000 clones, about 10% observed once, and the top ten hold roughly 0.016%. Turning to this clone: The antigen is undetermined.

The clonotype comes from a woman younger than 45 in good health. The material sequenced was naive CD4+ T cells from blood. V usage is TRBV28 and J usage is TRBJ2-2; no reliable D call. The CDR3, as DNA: TGTGCCAGCATCAAATTCCCAACCGGGGAGCTGTTTTTT. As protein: CASIKFPTGELFF.